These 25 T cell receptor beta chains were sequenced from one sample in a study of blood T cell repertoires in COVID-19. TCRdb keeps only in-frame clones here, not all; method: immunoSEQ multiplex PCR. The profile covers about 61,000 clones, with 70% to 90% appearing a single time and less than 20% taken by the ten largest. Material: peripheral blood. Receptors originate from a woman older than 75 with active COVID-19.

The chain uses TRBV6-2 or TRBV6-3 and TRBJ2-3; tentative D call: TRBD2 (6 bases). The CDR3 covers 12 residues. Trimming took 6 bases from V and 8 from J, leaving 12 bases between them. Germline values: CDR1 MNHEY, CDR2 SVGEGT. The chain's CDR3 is CASSPHGGTQYF. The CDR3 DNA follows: TGTGCCAGCAGCCCCCACGGGGGTACGCAGTATTTT.

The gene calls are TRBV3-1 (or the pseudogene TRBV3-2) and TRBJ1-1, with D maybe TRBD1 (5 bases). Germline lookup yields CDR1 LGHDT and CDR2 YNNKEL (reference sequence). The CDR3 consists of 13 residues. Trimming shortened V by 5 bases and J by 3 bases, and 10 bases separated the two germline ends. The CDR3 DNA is TGTGCCAGCAGCGCGCGGGGGTACACTGAAGCTTTCTTT. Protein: CASSARGYTEAFF.

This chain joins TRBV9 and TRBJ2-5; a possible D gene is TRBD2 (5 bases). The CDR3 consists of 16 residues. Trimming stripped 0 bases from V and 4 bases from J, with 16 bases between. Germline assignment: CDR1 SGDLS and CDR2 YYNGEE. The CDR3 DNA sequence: TGTGCCAGCAGCGTAGCGGCGTCCGGGGTTGGAGAGACCCAGTACTTC. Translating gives CASSVAASGVGETQYF.

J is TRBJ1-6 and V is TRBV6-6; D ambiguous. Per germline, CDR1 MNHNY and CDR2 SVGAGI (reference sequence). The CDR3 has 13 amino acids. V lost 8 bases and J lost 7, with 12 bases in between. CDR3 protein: CASRGGRNSPLHF. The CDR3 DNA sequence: TGTGCCAGCCGGGGAGGCCGGAATTCACCCCTCCACTTT.

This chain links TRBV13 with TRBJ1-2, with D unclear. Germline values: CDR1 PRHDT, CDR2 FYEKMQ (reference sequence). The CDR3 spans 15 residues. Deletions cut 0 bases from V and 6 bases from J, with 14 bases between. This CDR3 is CASSLGSQRLDGYTF. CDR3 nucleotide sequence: TGTGCCAGCAGCTTAGGGTCGCAGCGACTGGATGGCTACACCTTC.

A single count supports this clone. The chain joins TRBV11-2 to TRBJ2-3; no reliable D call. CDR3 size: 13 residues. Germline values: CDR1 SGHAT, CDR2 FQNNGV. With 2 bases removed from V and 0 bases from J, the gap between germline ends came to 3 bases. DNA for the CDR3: TGTGCCAGCAGCTTATATAGCACAGATACGCAGTATTTT. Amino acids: CASSLYSTDTQYF.

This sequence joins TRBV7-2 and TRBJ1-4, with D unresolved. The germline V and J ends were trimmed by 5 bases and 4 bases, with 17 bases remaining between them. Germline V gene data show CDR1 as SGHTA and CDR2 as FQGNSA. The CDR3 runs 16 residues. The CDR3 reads CASSPYFGLGNEKLFF. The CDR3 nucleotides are TGTGCCAGCAGCCCTTACTTTGGTCTCGGTAATGAAAAACTGTTTTTT.

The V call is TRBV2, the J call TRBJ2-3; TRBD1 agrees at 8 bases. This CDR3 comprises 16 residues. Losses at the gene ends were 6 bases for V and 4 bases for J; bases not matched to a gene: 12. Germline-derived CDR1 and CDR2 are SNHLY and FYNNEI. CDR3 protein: CASSSTRTGKADTQYF. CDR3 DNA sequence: TGTGCCAGCAGCAGCACCCGGACAGGGAAGGCAGATACGCAGTATTTT.

The CDR3 region is CASSFTGATNEKLFF. The DNA of the CDR3 is TGTGCCAGCAGCTTTACCGGAGCAACTAATGAAAAACTGTTTTTT. This chain connects TRBV28 to TRBJ1-4; D gene uncertain. Germline CDR1 is MDHEN and CDR2 is SYDVKM. Trimming took 6 bases from V and 0 from J, leaving 11 bases between them. The CDR3 consists of 15 residues. The variable domain in full, completed from reference TRBV28 and TRBJ1-4, reads DVKVTQSSRYLVKRTGEKVFLECVQDMDHENMFWYRQDPGLGLRLIYFSYDVKMKEKGDIPEGYSVSREKKERFSLILESASTNQTSMYLCASSFTGATNEKLFFGSGTQLSVL.

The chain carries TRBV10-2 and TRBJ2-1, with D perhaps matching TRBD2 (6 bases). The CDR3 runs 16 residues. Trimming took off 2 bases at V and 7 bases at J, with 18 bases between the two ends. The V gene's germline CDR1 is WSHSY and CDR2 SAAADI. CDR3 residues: CASSEIVASAGNEQFF. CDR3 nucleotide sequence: TGCGCCAGCAGTGAGATAGTGGCTAGCGCTGGGAATGAGCAGTTCTTC.

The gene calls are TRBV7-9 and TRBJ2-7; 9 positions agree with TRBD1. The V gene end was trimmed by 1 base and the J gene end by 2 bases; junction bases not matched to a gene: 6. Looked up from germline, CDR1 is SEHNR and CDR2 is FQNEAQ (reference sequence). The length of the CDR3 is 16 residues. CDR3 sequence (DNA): TGTGCCAGCAGCTTAGTAGTGGGGACAGGGACCTACGAGCAGTACTTC. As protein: CASSLVVGTGTYEQYF.

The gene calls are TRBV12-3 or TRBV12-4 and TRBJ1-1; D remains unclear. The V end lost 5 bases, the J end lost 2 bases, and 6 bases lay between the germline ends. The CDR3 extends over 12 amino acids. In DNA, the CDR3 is TGTGCCAGCAGTCGGGAAAACACTGAAGCTTTCTTT. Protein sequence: CASSRENTEAFF.

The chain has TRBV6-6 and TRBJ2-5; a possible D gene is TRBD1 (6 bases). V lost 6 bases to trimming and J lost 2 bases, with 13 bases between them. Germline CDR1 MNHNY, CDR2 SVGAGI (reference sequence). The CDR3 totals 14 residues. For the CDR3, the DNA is TGTGCCAGCAGACGTACGGGGACACAAGAGACCCAGTACTTC. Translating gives CASRRTGTQETQYF.

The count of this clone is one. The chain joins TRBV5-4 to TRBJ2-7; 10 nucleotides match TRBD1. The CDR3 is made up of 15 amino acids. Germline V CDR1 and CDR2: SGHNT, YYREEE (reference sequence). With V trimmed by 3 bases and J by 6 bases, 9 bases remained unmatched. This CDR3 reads CASSYPGTGVPEQYF. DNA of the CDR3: TGTGCCAGCAGCTATCCCGGGACAGGGGTCCCCGAGCAGTACTTC.

The DNA of the CDR3 is TGTGCCAGTAAGACAACAGGGGGCACTGAAGCTTTCTTT. It yields the protein CASKTTGGTEAFF. The chain carries TRBV19 and TRBJ1-1; TRBD1 aligns across 8 bases. CDR3 length: 13 amino acids. Germline CDR1 and CDR2: LNHDA and SQIVND (reference sequence). Unmatched junction bases numbered 5, after V lost 7 bases and J lost 4 bases.

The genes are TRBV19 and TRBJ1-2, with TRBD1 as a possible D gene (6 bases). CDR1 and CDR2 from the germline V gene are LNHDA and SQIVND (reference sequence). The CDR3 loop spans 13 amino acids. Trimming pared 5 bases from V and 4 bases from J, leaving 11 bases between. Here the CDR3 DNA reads TGTGCCAGTAGTCCTGGGGGCAGCTATGGCTACACCTTC. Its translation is CASSPGGSYGYTF. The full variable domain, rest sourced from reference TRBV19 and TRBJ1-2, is DGGITQSPKYLFRKEGQNVTLSCEQNLNHDAMYWYRQDPGQGLRLIYYSQIVNDFQKGDIAEGYSVSREKKESFPLTVTSAQKNPTAFYLCASSPGGSYGYTFGSGTRLTVV.

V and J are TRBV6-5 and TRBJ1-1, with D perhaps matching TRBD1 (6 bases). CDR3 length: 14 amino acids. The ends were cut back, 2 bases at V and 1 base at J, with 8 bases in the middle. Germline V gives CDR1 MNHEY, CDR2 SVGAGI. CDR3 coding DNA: TGTGCCAGCAGTTACGGGGACAAGAACACTGAAGCTTTCTTT. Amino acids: CASSYGDKNTEAFF.

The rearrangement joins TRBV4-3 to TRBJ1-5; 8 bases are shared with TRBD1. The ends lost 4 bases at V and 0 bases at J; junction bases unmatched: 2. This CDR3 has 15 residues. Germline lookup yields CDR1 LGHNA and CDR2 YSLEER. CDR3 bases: TGCGCCAGCAGCCGGGACAGGTATAGCAATCAGCCCCAGCATTTT. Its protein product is CASSRDRYSNQPQHF.

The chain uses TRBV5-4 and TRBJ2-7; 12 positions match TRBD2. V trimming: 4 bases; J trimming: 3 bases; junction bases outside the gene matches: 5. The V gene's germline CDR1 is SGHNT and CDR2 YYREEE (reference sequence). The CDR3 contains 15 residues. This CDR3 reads CASSLGTSGLYEQYF. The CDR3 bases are TGTGCCAGCAGCCTTGGGACTAGCGGGCTCTACGAGCAGTACTTC.

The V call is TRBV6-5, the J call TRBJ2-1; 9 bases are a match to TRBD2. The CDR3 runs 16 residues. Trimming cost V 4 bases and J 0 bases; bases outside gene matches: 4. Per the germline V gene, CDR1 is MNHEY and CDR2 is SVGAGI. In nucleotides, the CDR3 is TGTGCCAGCAGTTCCCCACTAGCGGGCTCCTACAATGAGCAGTTCTTC. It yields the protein CASSSPLAGSYNEQFF.

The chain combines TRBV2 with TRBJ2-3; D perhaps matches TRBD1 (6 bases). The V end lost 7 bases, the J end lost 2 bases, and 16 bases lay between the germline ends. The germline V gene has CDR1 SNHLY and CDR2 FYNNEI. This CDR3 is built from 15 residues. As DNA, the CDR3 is TGTGCCAGCAATCCCAGGACAGCATCCACAGATACGCAGTATTTT. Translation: CASNPRTASTDTQYF.

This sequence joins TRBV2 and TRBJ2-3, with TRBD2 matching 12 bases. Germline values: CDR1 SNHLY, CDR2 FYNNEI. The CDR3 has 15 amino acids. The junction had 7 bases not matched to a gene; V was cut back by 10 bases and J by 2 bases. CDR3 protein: CANLAGGVNTDTQYF. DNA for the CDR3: TGTGCCAACCTAGCGGGGGGGGTAAACACAGATACGCAGTATTTT.

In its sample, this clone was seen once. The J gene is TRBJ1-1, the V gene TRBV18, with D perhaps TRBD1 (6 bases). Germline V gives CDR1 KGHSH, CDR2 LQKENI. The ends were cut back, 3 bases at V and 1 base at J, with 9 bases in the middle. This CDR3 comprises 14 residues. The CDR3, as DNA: TGTGCCAGCTCACCTGGGACACCGAACACTGAAGCTTTCTTT. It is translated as CASSPGTPNTEAFF.

The CDR3 reads CARPSRSTDTQYF. CDR3 coding DNA: TGTGCCAGACCGAGCCGGAGCACAGATACGCAGTATTTT. The chain combines TRBV28 with TRBJ2-3; D is unresolved. This CDR3 contains 13 residues. V dropped 9 bases and J dropped 0 bases, with 10 bases sitting between them. Germline V gene sequence: CDR1 MDHEN, CDR2 SYDVKM.

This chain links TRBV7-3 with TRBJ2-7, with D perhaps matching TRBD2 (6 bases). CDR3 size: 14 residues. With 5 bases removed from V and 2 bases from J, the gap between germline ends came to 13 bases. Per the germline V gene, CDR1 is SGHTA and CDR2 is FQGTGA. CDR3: CASSPGTVPYEQYF. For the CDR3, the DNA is TGTGCCAGCAGCCCCGGGACTGTCCCCTACGAGCAGTACTTC.